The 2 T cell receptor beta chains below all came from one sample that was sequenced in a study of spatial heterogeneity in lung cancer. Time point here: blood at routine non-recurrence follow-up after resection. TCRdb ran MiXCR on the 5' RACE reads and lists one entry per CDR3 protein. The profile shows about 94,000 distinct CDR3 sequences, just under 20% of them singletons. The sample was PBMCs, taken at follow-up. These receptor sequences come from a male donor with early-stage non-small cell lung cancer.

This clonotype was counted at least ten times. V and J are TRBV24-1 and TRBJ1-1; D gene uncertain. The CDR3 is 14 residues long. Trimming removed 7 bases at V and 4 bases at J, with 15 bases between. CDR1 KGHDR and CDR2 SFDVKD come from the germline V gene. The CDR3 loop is CATRAAGPATEAFF. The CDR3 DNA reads TGTGCCACCAGAGCGGCGGGCCCCGCCACTGAAGCTTTCTTT.

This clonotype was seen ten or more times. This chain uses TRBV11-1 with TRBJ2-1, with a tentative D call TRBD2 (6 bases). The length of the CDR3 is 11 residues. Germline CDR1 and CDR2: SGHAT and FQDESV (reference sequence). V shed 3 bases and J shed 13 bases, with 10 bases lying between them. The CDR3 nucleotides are TGTGCCAGCAGCTTGGCGGGACTCCAGTTCTTC. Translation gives CASSLAGLQFF.